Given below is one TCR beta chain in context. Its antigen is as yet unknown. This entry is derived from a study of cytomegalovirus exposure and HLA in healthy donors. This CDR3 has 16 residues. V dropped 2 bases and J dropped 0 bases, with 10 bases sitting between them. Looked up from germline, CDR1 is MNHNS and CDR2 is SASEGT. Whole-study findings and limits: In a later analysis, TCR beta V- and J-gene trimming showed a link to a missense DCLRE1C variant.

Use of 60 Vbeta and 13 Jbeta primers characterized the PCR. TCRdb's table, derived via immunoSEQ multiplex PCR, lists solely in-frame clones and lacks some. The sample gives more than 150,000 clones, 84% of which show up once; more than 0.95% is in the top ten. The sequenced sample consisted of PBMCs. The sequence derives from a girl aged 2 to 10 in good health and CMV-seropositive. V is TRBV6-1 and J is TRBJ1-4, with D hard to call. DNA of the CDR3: TGTGCCAGCAGTGAATCTATCGTTGCAACTAATGAAAAACTGTTTTTT. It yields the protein CASSESIVATNEKLFF.